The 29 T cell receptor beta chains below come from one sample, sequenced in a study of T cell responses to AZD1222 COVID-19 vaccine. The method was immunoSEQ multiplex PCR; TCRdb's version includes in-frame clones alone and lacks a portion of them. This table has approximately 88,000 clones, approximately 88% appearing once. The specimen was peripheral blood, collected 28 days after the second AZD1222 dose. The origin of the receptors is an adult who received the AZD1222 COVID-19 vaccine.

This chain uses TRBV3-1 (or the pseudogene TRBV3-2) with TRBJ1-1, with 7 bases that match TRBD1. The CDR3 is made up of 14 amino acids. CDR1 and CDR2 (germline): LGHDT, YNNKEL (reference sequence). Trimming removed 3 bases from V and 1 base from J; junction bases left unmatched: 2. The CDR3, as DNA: TGTGCCAGCAGCCAGCGGACAGGGAACACTGAAGCTTTCTTT. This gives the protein CASSQRTGNTEAFF.

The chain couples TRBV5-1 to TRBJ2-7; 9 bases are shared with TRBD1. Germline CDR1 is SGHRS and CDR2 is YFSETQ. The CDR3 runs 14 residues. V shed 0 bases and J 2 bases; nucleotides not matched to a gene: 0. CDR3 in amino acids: CASSLGTGAYEQYF. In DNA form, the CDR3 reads TGCGCCAGCAGCTTGGGGACAGGGGCCTACGAGCAGTACTTC.

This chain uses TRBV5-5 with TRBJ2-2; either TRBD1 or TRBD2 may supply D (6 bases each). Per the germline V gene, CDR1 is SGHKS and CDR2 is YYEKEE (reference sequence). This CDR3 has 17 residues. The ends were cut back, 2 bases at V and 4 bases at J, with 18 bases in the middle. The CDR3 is CASSFRRGGQGTGELFF. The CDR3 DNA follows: TGTGCCAGCAGCTTCCGACGTGGGGGGCAAGGCACCGGGGAGCTGTTTTTT.

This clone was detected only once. CDR3 DNA sequence: TGCGCCAGCAGCTGGGGACAGGGGAACAATGAGCAGTTCTTC. As protein: CASSWGQGNNEQFF. This chain uses TRBV5-1 with TRBJ2-1; 10 bases line up with TRBD1. V trimming: 3 bases; J trimming: 5 bases; junction bases outside the gene matches: 2. CDR1 and CDR2 (germline): SGHRS, YFSETQ. The CDR3 loop spans 14 amino acids.

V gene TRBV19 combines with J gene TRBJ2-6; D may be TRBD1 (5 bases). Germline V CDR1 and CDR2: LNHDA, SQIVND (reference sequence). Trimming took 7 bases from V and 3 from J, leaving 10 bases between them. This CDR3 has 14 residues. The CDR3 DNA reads TGTGCCAGTAAAAGACAGCTTGGGGCCAACGTCCTGACTTTC. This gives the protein CASKRQLGANVLTF.

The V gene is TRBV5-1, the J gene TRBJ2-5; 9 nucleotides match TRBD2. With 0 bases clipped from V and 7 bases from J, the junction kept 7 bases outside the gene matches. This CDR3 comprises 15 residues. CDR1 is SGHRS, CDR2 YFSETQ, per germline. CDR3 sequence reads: CASSLVAGATGTQYF. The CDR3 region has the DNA TGCGCCAGCAGCTTGGTAGCGGGGGCCACAGGGACCCAGTACTTC.

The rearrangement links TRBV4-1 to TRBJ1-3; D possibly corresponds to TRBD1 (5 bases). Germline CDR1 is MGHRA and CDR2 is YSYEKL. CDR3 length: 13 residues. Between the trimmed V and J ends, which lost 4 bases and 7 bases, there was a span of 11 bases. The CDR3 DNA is TGCGCCAGCAGCCTACCCGGGGGGAACACCATATATTTT. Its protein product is CASSLPGGNTIYF.

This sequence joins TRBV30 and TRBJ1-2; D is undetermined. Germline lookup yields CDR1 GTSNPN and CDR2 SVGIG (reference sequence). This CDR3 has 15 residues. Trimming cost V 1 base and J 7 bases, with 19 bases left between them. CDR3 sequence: CAWSGAGAGYFGYTF. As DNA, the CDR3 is TGTGCCTGGAGTGGGGCAGGCGCTGGCTATTTTGGCTACACCTTC.

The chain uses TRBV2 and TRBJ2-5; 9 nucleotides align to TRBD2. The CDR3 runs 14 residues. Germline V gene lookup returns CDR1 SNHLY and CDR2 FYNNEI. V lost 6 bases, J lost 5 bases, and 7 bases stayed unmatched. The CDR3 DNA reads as TGTGCCAGCAGAAACGGACTAGCGTCGGAGACCCAGTACTTC. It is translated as CASRNGLASETQYF.

CDR3 sequence: CASSLMGGGRDGYTF. The CDR3, as DNA: TGCGCCAGCAGCTTGATGGGCGGGGGGAGAGATGGCTACACCTTC. V is TRBV5-1 and J is TRBJ1-2; D perhaps matches TRBD1 (5 bases). The CDR3 covers 15 residues. V was pared by 1 base and J by 6 bases, with 16 bases between. Per germline, CDR1 SGHRS and CDR2 YFSETQ.

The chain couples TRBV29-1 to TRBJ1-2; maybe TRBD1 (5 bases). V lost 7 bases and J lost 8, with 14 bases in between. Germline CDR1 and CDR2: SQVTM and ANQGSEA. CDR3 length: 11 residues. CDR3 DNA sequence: TGCAGCGGCTACGGGACGGTGGGCTACACCTTC. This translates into CSGYGTVGYTF.

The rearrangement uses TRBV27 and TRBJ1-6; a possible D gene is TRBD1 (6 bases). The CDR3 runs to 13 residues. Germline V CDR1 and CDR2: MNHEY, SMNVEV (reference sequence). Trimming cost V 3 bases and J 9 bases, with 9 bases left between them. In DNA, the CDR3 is TGTGCCAGCAGTTTCACAGGGTTTTCACCCCTCCACTTT. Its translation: CASSFTGFSPLHF.

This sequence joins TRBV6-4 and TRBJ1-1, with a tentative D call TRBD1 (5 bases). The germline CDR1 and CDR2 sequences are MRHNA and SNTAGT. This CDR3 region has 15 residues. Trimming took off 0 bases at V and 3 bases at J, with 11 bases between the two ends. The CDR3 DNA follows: TGTGCCAGCAGTGACTCGGGGGAGCGGGACACTGAAGCTTTCTTT. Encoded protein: CASSDSGERDTEAFF.

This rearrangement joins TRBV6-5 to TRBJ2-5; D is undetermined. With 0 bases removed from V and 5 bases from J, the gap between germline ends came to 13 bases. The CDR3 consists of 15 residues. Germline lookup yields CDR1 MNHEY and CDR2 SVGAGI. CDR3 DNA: TGTGCCAGCAGTTACTCGAGCTCTAACGGGGAGACCCAGTACTTC. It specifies CASSYSSSNGETQYF.

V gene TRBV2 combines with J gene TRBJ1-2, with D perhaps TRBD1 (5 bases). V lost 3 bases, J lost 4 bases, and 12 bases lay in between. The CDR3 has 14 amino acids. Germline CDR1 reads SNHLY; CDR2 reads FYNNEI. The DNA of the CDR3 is TGTGCCAGCAGTGAGACGGGGGTTGTCTATGGCTACACCTTC. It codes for CASSETGVVYGYTF.

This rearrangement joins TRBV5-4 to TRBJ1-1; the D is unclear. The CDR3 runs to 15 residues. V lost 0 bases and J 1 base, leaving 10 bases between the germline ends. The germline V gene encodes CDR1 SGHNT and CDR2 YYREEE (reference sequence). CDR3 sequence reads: CASSLGGGWNTEAFF. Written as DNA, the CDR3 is TGTGCCAGCAGCTTGGGGGGAGGTTGGAACACTGAAGCTTTCTTT.

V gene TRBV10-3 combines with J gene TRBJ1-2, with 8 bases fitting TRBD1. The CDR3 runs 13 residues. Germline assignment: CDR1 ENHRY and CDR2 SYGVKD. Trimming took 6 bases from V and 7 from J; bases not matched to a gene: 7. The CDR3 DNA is TGTGCCATCAGGATGGACAGGGTGATTGGCTACACCTTC. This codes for CAIRMDRVIGYTF.

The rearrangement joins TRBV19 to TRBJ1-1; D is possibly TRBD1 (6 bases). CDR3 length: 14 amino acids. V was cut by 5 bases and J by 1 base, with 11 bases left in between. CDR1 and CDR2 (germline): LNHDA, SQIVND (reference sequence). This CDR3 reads CASSGQGRNTEAFF. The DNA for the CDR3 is TGTGCCAGTAGTGGGCAGGGGCGGAACACTGAAGCTTTCTTT.

CDR3 bases: TGTGCCAGTAGTCCCCTCGATCAGCCCCAGCATTTT. The encoded protein is CASSPLDQPQHF. The chain is built from TRBV19 and TRBJ1-5; D remains unclear. CDR1 LNHDA and CDR2 SQIVND come from the germline V gene (reference sequence). Trimming left V 5 bases short and J 5 bases short, with 7 bases between. The CDR3 is 12 residues long.

CDR3 sequence (DNA): TGTGCCAGCAATTATGGTTCCCTCGGTTCACCCCTCCACTTT. This codes for CASNYGSLGSPLHF. The V and J genes are TRBV6-5 and TRBJ1-6; unclear D gene. CDR1 is MNHEY and CDR2 is SVGAGI in the germline V gene. The length of the CDR3 is 14 residues. Trimming took 7 bases from V and 9 from J, leaving 16 bases between them.

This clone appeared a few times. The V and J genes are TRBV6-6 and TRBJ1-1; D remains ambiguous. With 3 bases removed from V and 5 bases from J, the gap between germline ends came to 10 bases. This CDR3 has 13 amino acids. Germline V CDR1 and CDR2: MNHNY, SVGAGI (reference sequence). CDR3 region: CASSYEEETEAFF. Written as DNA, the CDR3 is TGTGCCAGCAGTTATGAGGAGGAAACTGAAGCTTTCTTT.

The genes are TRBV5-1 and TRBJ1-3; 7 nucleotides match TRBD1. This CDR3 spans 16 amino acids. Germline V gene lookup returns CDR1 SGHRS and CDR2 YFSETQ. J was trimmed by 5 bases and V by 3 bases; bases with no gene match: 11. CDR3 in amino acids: CASSSQAEGGRNTIYF. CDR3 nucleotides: TGCGCCAGCAGCTCACAAGCTGAAGGGGGCAGAAACACCATATATTTT. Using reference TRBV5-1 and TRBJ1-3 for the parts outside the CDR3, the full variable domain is KAGVTQTPRYLIKTRGQQVTLSCSPISGHRSVSWYQQTPGQGLQFLFEYFSETQRNKGNFPGRFSGRQFSNSRSEMNVSTLELGDSALYLCASSSQAEGGRNTIYFGEGSWLTVV.

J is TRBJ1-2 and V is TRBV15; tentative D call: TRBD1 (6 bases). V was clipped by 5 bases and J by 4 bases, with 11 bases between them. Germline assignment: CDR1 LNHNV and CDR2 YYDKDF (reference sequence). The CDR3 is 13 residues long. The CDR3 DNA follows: TGTGCCACCAGCTCAAGACAGGCCTATGGCTACACCTTC. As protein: CATSSRQAYGYTF.

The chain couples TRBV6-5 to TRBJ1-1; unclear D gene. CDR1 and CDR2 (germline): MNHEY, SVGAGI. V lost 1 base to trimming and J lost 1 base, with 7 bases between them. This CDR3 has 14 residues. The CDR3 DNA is TGTGCCAGCAGTTACTACCCCGAGAACACTGAAGCTTTCTTT. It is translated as CASSYYPENTEAFF.

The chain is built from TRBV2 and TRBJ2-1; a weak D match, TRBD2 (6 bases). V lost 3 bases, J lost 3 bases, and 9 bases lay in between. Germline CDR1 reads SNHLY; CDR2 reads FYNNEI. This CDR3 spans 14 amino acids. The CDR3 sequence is CASSERGYYNEQFF. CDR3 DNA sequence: TGTGCCAGCAGTGAGCGGGGTTACTACAATGAGCAGTTCTTC.

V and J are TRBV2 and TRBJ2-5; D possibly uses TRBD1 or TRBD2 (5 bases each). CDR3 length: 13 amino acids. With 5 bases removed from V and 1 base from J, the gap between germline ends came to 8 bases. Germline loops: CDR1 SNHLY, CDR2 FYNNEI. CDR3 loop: CASSFGTQETQYF. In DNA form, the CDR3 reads TGTGCCAGCAGTTTCGGGACCCAAGAGACCCAGTACTTC.

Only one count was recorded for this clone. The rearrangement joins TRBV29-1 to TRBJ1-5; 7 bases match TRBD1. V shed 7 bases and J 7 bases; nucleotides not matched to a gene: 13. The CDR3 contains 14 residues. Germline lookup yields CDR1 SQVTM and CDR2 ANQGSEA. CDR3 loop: CSAWTGQRGQPQHF. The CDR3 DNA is TGCAGCGCCTGGACAGGCCAACGGGGGCAGCCCCAGCATTTT.

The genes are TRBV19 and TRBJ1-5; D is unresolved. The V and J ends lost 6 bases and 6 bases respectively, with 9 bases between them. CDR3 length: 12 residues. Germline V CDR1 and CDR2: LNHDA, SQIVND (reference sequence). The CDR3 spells CASRGSGQPQHF. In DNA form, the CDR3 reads TGTGCCAGTAGGGGCAGCGGTCAGCCCCAGCATTTT. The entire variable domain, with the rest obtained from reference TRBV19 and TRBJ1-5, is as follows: DGGITQSPKYLFRKEGQNVTLSCEQNLNHDAMYWYRQDPGQGLRLIYYSQIVNDFQKGDIAEGYSVSREKKESFPLTVTSAQKNPTAFYLCASRGSGQPQHFGDGTRLSIL.

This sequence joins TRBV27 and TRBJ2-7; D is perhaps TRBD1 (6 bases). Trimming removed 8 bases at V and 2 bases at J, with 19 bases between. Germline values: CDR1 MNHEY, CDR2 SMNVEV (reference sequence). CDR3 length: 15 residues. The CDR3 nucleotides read TGTGCCAGCCGGGGCAGGGGCGCTACTCCCTACGAGCAGTACTTC. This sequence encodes CASRGRGATPYEQYF.